Listed below are T cell receptor beta chains from one sample, sequenced in a study of blood T cell repertoires in COVID-19. Repertoires were generated with immunoSEQ multiplex PCR, while TCRdb's copy carries only in-frame clones and drops some. This sample yields about 100,000 clones, of which 88% are seen a single time; around 5% belongs to the top ten. Input material: peripheral blood. The origin of the receptors is a human donor in a cohort sampled during active COVID-19. Each CDR3 is given with its conserved first and last residue. The D gene is left open where the match is weak. The listing skips clone size in some rows; elsewhere it reads once, few, many or a size class.

j_gene	abundance	d_gene	v_gene	CDR3nt	CDR3aa
TRBJ2-3	-	-	TRBV27	TGTGCCAGCAGTTTCAGGGGTACAGATACGCAGTATTTT	CASSFRGTDTQYF
TRBJ2-2	-	TRBD1	TRBV11-2	TGTGCCAGCAGAAGCCTAAGGGACAGGGGGAAGGCCGGGGAGCTGTTTTTT	CASRSLRDRGKAGELFF
TRBJ1-2	-	TRBD1	TRBV7-9	TGTGCCAGCATGTCACAGGGGCAAGTTGGCTACACCTTC	CASMSQGQVGYTF
TRBJ1-5	-	TRBD1	TRBV11-3	TGTGCCAGCAGCTCCGGGACAGCGACGCCCCAGCATTTT	CASSSGTATPQHF
TRBJ2-5	-	TRBD1	TRBV30	TGTGCCCACCTTGCGCAACAGGGGGCCGGGGAGACCCAGTACTTC	CAHLAQQGAGETQYF
TRBJ2-6	-	-	TRBV6-5	TGTGCCAGCAGCTCAGGTGTCTCTGGGGCCAACGTCCTGACTTTC	CASSSGVSGANVLTF
TRBJ2-5	-	TRBD2	TRBV5-4	TGTGCCAGCAGCTTGGAAGCGGGAGTCGCCGAGACCCAGTACTTC	CASSLEAGVAETQYF
TRBJ1-1	-	TRBD1	TRBV28	TGTGCCAGCAGTCCGACAGGGGGCGCGGGGAACACTGAAGCTTTCTTT	CASSPTGGAGNTEAFF
TRBJ2-7	-	-	TRBV28	TGTGCCAGCAGTTTATCGGGCAGACTAAGATCCTACGAGCAGTACTTC	CASSLSGRLRSYEQYF
TRBJ2-3	-	TRBD1	TRBV18	TGTGCCAGCTCACCACCGGGACAGGGGAGAGATACGCAGTATTTT	CASSPPGQGRDTQYF
TRBJ2-7	few	TRBD1	TRBV5-1	TGCGCCAGCAGCAGCTACAGGGGCCTCGGGAACGAGCAGTACTTC	CASSSYRGLGNEQYF
TRBJ2-7	-	-	TRBV3-1/TRBV3-2	TGTGCCAGCAGTCGCCGGGACAAACCCTCCGAGCAGTACTTC	CASSRRDKPSEQYF
TRBJ1-1	-	-	TRBV7-2	TGTGCCAGCAGCCCCGACAGGCAGAACACTGAAGCTTTCTTT	CASSPDRQNTEAFF
TRBJ1-2	-	-	TRBV6-5	TGTGCCAGCAGTTACTTTTCAGGAGGTGGGGACTATGGCTACACCTTC	CASSYFSGGGDYGYTF
TRBJ2-7	few	-	TRBV6-6	TGTGCCAGCAGTTACTCGCGAGGGCGTATGTACTACGAGCAGTACTTC	CASSYSRGRMYYEQYF